The 31 T cell receptor beta chains in this list originate from one sample, sequenced in a study of blood T cell repertoires in COVID-19. This table comes from immunoSEQ multiplex PCR, and its TCRdb copy is limited to in-frame clones, with some not included. The sample shows 250,000 or so clones, roughly 88% of them seen only once. Source material: PBMCs or T cells enriched from blood (not recorded which). The receptors stem from a woman in her thirties who had been exposed to COVID-19.

The rearrangement joins TRBV9 to TRBJ1-2; the match to TRBD1 covers 7 bases. CDR1 and CDR2 (germline): SGDLS, YYNGEE. This CDR3 has 13 residues. V lost 4 bases and J lost 7; bases outside the gene matches: 7. CDR3 region: CASSPTGVGGYTF. CDR3 coding DNA: TGTGCCAGCAGCCCCACAGGGGTAGGTGGCTACACCTTC.

The rearrangement uses TRBV5-1 and TRBJ2-7; 14 nucleotides match TRBD2. Germline V lookup: CDR1 SGHRS, CDR2 YFSETQ. The ends lost 4 bases at V and 5 bases at J; junction bases unmatched: 14. The CDR3 spans 18 residues. The CDR3 region is CASSPTTSGRARRHEQYF. CDR3 bases: TGCGCCAGCAGCCCCACGACTAGCGGGAGGGCCAGACGTCACGAGCAGTACTTC.

The chain is built from TRBV30 and TRBJ2-7; D call uncertain. The CDR3 covers 12 residues. V lost 1 base, J lost 2 bases, and 6 bases lay in between. CDR1 is GTSNPN and CDR2 is SVGIG in the germline V gene (reference sequence). The CDR3 DNA sequence: TGTGCCTGGAGTGGACACCCCTACGAGCAGTACTTC. Translation: CAWSGHPYEQYF.

The DNA of the CDR3 is TGTGCCAGCAGTGAGGGCCTCATCACTGAAGCTTTCTTT. Protein: CASSEGLITEAFF. The rearrangement uses TRBV25-1 and TRBJ1-1, with no clear D. V shed 3 bases and J shed 4 bases, with 9 bases lying between them. CDR3 length: 13 residues. Germline V CDR1 and CDR2: MGHDK, SYGVNS.

The chain carries TRBV12-3 or TRBV12-4 and TRBJ1-1; D is ambiguous. V lost 5 bases and J lost 8, with 12 bases in between. This CDR3 contains 12 residues. The CDR3 coding sequence is TGTGCCAGCAGTCCGATAACCTACGAAGCTTTCTTT. This sequence encodes CASSPITYEAFF.

The genes are TRBV7-9 and TRBJ2-1; D uncertain. The CDR3 has 13 amino acids. Trimming shortened V by 5 bases and J by 5 bases, and 10 bases separated the two germline ends. Looked up from germline, CDR1 is SEHNR and CDR2 is FQNEAQ (reference sequence). CDR3 sequence reads: CASSPKENNEQFF. In DNA form, the CDR3 reads TGTGCCAGCAGCCCAAAGGAGAACAATGAGCAGTTCTTC.

J is TRBJ2-4 and V is TRBV7-2; D is uncertain. Trimming removed 0 bases from V and 6 bases from J, with 3 bases in between. CDR1 and CDR2 (germline): SGHTA, FQGNSA. This CDR3 contains 12 residues. CDR3 amino acids: CASSLAANIQYF. DNA for the CDR3: TGTGCCAGCAGCTTAGCAGCAAACATTCAGTACTTC.

V is TRBV9 and J is TRBJ2-3; no definite D call. The germline V gene encodes CDR1 SGDLS and CDR2 YYNGEE. The V end was cut by 3 bases, the J end by 9 bases, with 14 bases between. This CDR3 spans 13 amino acids. The CDR3 reads CASSDEHRSTQYF. Written as DNA, the CDR3 is TGTGCCAGCAGCGACGAACACAGATCCACGCAGTATTTT.

The chain is built from TRBV2 and TRBJ2-3; 9 bases map to TRBD2. The V gene end was trimmed by 2 bases and the J gene end by 0 bases; junction bases not matched to a gene: 3. The CDR3 covers 16 residues. Germline CDR1 reads SNHLY; CDR2 reads FYNNEI. The CDR3 loop is CASSEFSGGSTDTQYF. CDR3 in DNA: TGTGCCAGCAGTGAATTTAGCGGGGGAAGCACAGATACGCAGTATTTT.

V is TRBV18 and J is TRBJ2-3; tentative D call: TRBD2 (6 bases). Trimming removed 6 bases at V and 1 base at J, with 8 bases between. The V gene's germline CDR1 is KGHSH and CDR2 LQKENI. The CDR3 is made up of 13 amino acids. The CDR3 DNA is TGTGCCAGCTCGCGGGACGGCACAGATACGCAGTATTTT. As protein: CASSRDGTDTQYF.

V is TRBV4-1 and J is TRBJ1-1; D may be TRBD1 (5 bases). The ends were cut back, 5 bases at V and 5 bases at J, with 12 bases in the middle. CDR3 length: 13 amino acids. Germline CDR1 MGHRA, CDR2 YSYEKL. The CDR3 region is CASSEIGGTEAFF. CDR3 sequence (DNA): TGCGCCAGCAGCGAGATCGGGGGTACTGAAGCTTTCTTT.

This chain joins TRBV15 and TRBJ2-1; TRBD1 matches at 8 bases. V was pared by 1 base and J by 12 bases, with 5 bases of the junction left unmatched. Germline V gene lookup returns CDR1 LNHNV and CDR2 YYDKDF (reference sequence). The length of the CDR3 is 13 residues. CDR3: CATSRVRDRGQFF. The DNA for the CDR3 is TGTGCCACCAGCAGAGTGAGAGACAGGGGGCAGTTCTTC.

This clone was recorded only once. The same CDR3 is also encoded by other DNA sequences in this sample. J is TRBJ1-1 and V is TRBV7-2; D remains unclear. The CDR3 extends over 13 amino acids. Germline values: CDR1 SGHTA, CDR2 FQGNSA. Trimming cost V 4 bases and J 4 bases, with 10 bases left between them. The CDR3 nucleotides read TGTGCCAGCAGCTCAACGCGAGGCACTGAAGCTTTCTTT. Its protein is CASSSTRGTEAFF.

The chain joins TRBV4-2 to TRBJ2-1; 8 bases line up with TRBD1. Germline assignment: CDR1 LGHNA and CDR2 YNFKEQ. The CDR3 sequence is 16 residues long. After removal of 3 bases from V and 0 bases from J, the junction contained 4 bases not matched to a gene. The CDR3, as DNA: TGTGCCAGCAGCCAGACAGGGGCTTACTCCTACAATGAGCAGTTCTTC. The encoded protein is CASSQTGAYSYNEQFF.

This clone was observed a few times. V gene TRBV7-8 combines with J gene TRBJ1-1; TRBD1 agrees at 11 bases. After removal of 3 bases from V and 5 bases from J, the junction contained 8 bases not matched to a gene. Germline lookup yields CDR1 SGHVS and CDR2 FQNEAQ. The CDR3 loop spans 16 amino acids. CDR3 DNA: TGTGCCAGCAGCTTGTGGGACAGGGGGTCTAGTACTGAAGCTTTCTTT. This encodes CASSLWDRGSSTEAFF.

The chain joins TRBV15 to TRBJ2-3; 12 bases map to TRBD2. Per the germline V gene, CDR1 is LNHNV and CDR2 is YYDKDF (reference sequence). The CDR3 length is 19 residues. The J segment lost 0 bases and the V segment lost 0 bases, leaving 7 bases of the junction unmatched. The CDR3 DNA reads as TGTGCCACCAGCAGAGATCGACTAGCGGGAGACACTAGCACAGATACGCAGTATTTT. Its translation is CATSRDRLAGDTSTDTQYF.

The J gene is TRBJ1-5, the V gene TRBV5-5, with D possibly being TRBD1 (5 bases). CDR3 size: 15 residues. CDR1 and CDR2 (germline): SGHKS, YYEKEE (reference sequence). The V and J ends lost 7 bases and 0 bases respectively, with 14 bases between them. As DNA, the CDR3 is TGTGCCAGCCGGAGGGGACCTGATAGCAATCAGCCCCAGCATTTT. It is translated as CASRRGPDSNQPQHF.

The J gene is TRBJ1-6, the V gene TRBV2; tentative D call: TRBD1 (6 bases). Germline V gives CDR1 SNHLY, CDR2 FYNNEI. The V and J ends lost 6 bases and 7 bases respectively, with 13 bases between them. There are 14 residues in the CDR3. The CDR3: CASSLDSLNSPLHF. The CDR3 DNA sequence: TGTGCCAGCAGCCTGGACAGCCTGAATTCACCCCTCCACTTT. Based on the CDR3 plus reference TRBV2 and TRBJ1-6, the full variable domain is EPEVTQTPSHQVTQMGQEVILRCVPISNHLYFYWYRQILGQKVEFLVSFYNNEISEKSEIFDDQFSVERPDGSNFTLKIRSTKLEDSAMYFCASSLDSLNSPLHFGNGTRLTVT.

This clone is a singleton in its sample. The chain carries TRBV28 and TRBJ1-3; maybe TRBD1 (6 bases). Germline assignment: CDR1 MDHEN and CDR2 SYDVKM. Trimming shortened V by 6 bases and J by 11 bases, and 29 bases separated the two germline ends. The CDR3 runs to 17 residues. The CDR3 sequence is CASSHRGGAGAMSAIYF. The DNA for the CDR3 is TGTGCCAGCAGCCACCGAGGGGGTGCGGGTGCAATGTCCGCCATATATTTT.

The genes are TRBV7-2 and TRBJ1-1; D perhaps matches TRBD1 (6 bases). V gave up 6 bases and J gave up 7 bases, with 18 bases separating them. Germline V gene sequence: CDR1 SGHTA, CDR2 FQGNSA. CDR3 length equals 14 residues. The CDR3 reads CASSPTGYEGEAFF. The CDR3 DNA reads as TGTGCCAGCAGTCCAACAGGGTACGAGGGTGAAGCTTTCTTT.

The V gene is TRBV5-1, the J gene TRBJ2-7; TRBD2 aligns across 8 bases. The trim removed 0 bases at V and 3 bases at J, leaving 14 bases unmatched. The CDR3 consists of 18 residues. CDR1 and CDR2 from the germline V gene are SGHRS and YFSETQ. The CDR3 DNA follows: TGCGCCAGCAGCTTGGCGCCCTCCGGGACTAGTATCCTCTACGAGCAGTACTTC. It yields the protein CASSLAPSGTSILYEQYF.

This clone was counted only a few times. The chain carries TRBV15 and TRBJ2-7, with D possibly TRBD1 on 6 matching bases. Trimming removed 8 bases from V and 2 bases from J, with 13 bases in between. Germline CDR1 LNHNV, CDR2 YYDKDF (reference sequence). This CDR3 spans 13 amino acids. Here the CDR3 reads CATSTGTPYEQYF. CDR3 DNA sequence: TGTGCCACCTCGACAGGTACACCCTACGAGCAGTACTTC.

J is TRBJ2-1 and V is TRBV11-2; TRBD1 agrees at 9 bases. V shed 5 bases and J 7 bases; nucleotides not matched to a gene: 3. The length of the CDR3 is 13 residues. The germline V gene encodes CDR1 SGHAT and CDR2 FQNNGV. Written as DNA, the CDR3 is TGTGCCAGCAGCCACAGGGGGCGGAATGAGCAGTTCTTC. Translation gives CASSHRGRNEQFF.

This rearrangement joins TRBV7-3 to TRBJ2-2; TRBD2 agrees at 16 bases. The CDR3 spans 18 residues. Germline-derived CDR1 and CDR2 are SGHTA and FQGTGA. Losses at the gene ends were 5 bases for V and 0 bases for J; bases not matched to a gene: 3. CDR3 sequence (DNA): TGTGCCAGCAGCCCGGGGACTAGCGGGAGGGCGAACACCGGGGAGCTGTTTTTT. Its translation: CASSPGTSGRANTGELFF.

The rearrangement uses TRBV5-5 and TRBJ1-2; 7 nucleotides agree with TRBD1. After removal of 3 bases from V and 4 bases from J, the junction contained 9 bases not matched to a gene. The CDR3 spans 15 residues. Germline CDR1 and CDR2: SGHKS and YYEKEE (reference sequence). DNA for the CDR3: TGTGCCAGCAGCTGGGCCGGGACAGAATCCTATGGCTACACCTTC. Amino acids: CASSWAGTESYGYTF.

The chain employs TRBV12-3 or TRBV12-4 and TRBJ1-1; TRBD1 aligns across 9 bases. The CDR3 has 11 amino acids. The V segment lost 6 bases and the J segment 7 bases; nucleotides outside the gene matches: 0. In DNA, the CDR3 is TGTGCCAGCAGGGACAGGGGTGAAGCTTTCTTT. This encodes CASRDRGEAFF.

The chain has TRBV5-1 and TRBJ2-4; 14 positions agree with TRBD2. After removal of 4 bases from V and 13 bases from J, the junction contained 13 bases not matched to a gene. CDR1 is SGHRS, CDR2 YFSETQ, per germline. This CDR3 has 16 residues. The DNA for the CDR3 is TGCGCCAGCAGCCGTATATTACCGGGACTAGCGGGAGAGCAGTACTTC. Translated: CASSRILPGLAGEQYF.

Concerning this clone: The same CDR3 can be traced to other DNA sequences in this sample. The CDR3 coding sequence is TGTGCCAGCAGTTTATCAGGGAACACTGAAGCTTTCTTT. It specifies CASSLSGNTEAFF. The chain combines TRBV12-3 or TRBV12-4 with TRBJ1-1; D remains unclear. The length of the CDR3 is 13 residues. Trimming took 2 bases from V and 1 from J, leaving 5 bases between them.

The rearrangement joins TRBV18 to TRBJ2-7, with 9 positions matching TRBD2. The junction had 2 bases not matched to a gene; V was cut back by 0 bases and J by 2 bases. This CDR3 region has 15 residues. Germline V CDR1 and CDR2: KGHSH, LQKENI. The CDR3: CASSPPAGGPYEQYF. CDR3 nucleotide sequence: TGTGCCAGCTCACCACCTGCGGGAGGGCCCTACGAGCAGTACTTC.

This chain joins TRBV5-1 and TRBJ2-7; a possible D gene is TRBD2 (6 bases). CDR3 length: 13 amino acids. V was cut by 1 base and J by 5 bases, with 10 bases left in between. CDR1 is SGHRS, CDR2 YFSETQ, per germline. The CDR3 sequence: CASSLSGGDEQYF. In DNA form, the CDR3 reads TGCGCCAGCAGCTTGTCTGGAGGGGACGAGCAGTACTTC.

The chain links TRBV20-1 to TRBJ1-5, with 10 bases that match TRBD1. Germline V gene sequence: CDR1 DFQATT, CDR2 SNEGSKA (reference sequence). The CDR3 runs to 15 residues. Trimming at V came to 3 bases and at J to 2 bases, leaving 4 bases not matched to a gene. CDR3 protein: CSASTGTGGNQPQHF. The CDR3 coding sequence is TGCAGTGCTAGTACGGGGACAGGGGGCAATCAGCCCCAGCATTTT.